The clone carrying this T cell receptor (beta chain) was seen repeatedly, ten times or more. The sample belongs to a study of T cell repertoires in cytomegalovirus infection. Germline V gives CDR1 SGHVS, CDR2 FQNEAQ. The germline V and J ends were trimmed by 6 bases and 1 base, with 7 bases remaining between them. This CDR3 spans 13 amino acids. Using its own MiXCR run on the reads, TCRdb lists one record per CDR3 protein. The sample records about 76,000 distinct CDR3 sequences, 3.5% to 4.5% being singletons. This TCR derives from a human donor in good health (CMV status not recorded). Some clones in this sample may be carry-over from other donors' samples. The V call is TRBV7-8, the J call TRBJ1-5; D is ambiguous. Input material: PBMCs. DNA for the CDR3: TGTGCCAGCAGTCAAGTGAGCAATCAGCCCCAGCATTTT. This codes for CASSQVSNQPQHF.